The 27 T cell receptor beta chains below come from one sample, sequenced in a study of T-cell memory formation after mild COVID-19 (dated by TCRdb to the early 2020s). The library relied on 5' RACE. The sequencer listed for this sample is Illumina NovaSeq 6000. The raw public reads went through TCRdb reprocessing: fastp at Q25, MiXCR clone calling, in-frame beta chains kept. CDR3 protein sequences are deduplicated, and each keeps its most common genes and DNA. Within this sample are roughly 400,000 distinct CDR3 sequences, with approximately 24% of them counted one time only. 8.8% of the sample comes from the top ten. The sequenced sample consisted of PBMCs or a T cell subset sorted from them (not recorded which). The receptor source for this set is an adult woman who had mild COVID-19 (a few samples of this study predate the infection). The sample titles of this study are shuffled in the database, so cell type and time point are left out; the donor was told from shared clones.

Only a few counts were recorded for this clonotype. J is TRBJ2-3 and V is TRBV6-4; 7 bases line up with TRBD2. This CDR3 contains 13 residues. Trimming cost V 2 bases and J 8 bases; bases outside gene matches: 4. Germline assignment: CDR1 MRHNA and CDR2 SNTAGT. DNA for the CDR3: TGTGCCAGCAGTGACCGGGGGGAGGGTACGCAGTATTTT. It encodes CASSDRGEGTQYF.

The V and J genes are TRBV12-3 or TRBV12-4 and TRBJ1-1; D uncertain. The CDR3 has 13 residues. V lost 5 bases to trimming and J lost 4 bases, with 11 bases between them. The CDR3 DNA is TGTGCCAGCAGTCTGTTGACTGCCACTGAAGCTTTCTTT. Translation: CASSLLTATEAFF.

The J gene is TRBJ2-7, the V gene TRBV4-1, with 10 bases lining up with TRBD2. Germline loops: CDR1 MGHRA, CDR2 YSYEKL. Germline trimming cut 1 base from V and 0 bases from J; bases unmatched to any gene: 3. The CDR3 is 16 residues long. The CDR3 here is CASSQVAGGSSYEQYF. The DNA for the CDR3 is TGCGCCAGCAGCCAAGTAGCGGGGGGAAGCTCCTACGAGCAGTACTTC.

V usage is TRBV6-1 and J usage is TRBJ2-7; D might be TRBD1 or TRBD2, each matching 6 bases. V was pared by 5 bases and J by 6 bases, with 17 bases between. Germline CDR1 MNHNS, CDR2 SASEGT. CDR3 length: 14 amino acids. CDR3 DNA sequence: TGTGCCAGCAGTAAAAGGGGGACCGGGAGCGAGCAGTACTTC. It is translated as CASSKRGTGSEQYF.

This clonotype was recorded a few times. The rearrangement uses TRBV5-1 and TRBJ1-1; possible D gene TRBD1, 6 bases. This CDR3 has 12 residues. Trimming removed 0 bases at V and 6 bases at J, with 6 bases between. CDR1 and CDR2 from the germline V gene are SGHRS and YFSETQ. The CDR3 region is CASSLEGAEAFF. CDR3 sequence (DNA): TGCGCCAGCAGCTTGGAGGGGGCTGAAGCTTTCTTT.

This clonotype was seen only once. The genes are TRBV7-3 and TRBJ2-1; D ambiguous. CDR3 length: 12 residues. Germline CDR1 and CDR2: SGHTA and FQGTGA. The V and J ends lost 5 bases and 8 bases respectively, with 10 bases between them. The CDR3 nucleotides read TGTGCCAGCAGCACCCCAGGTGATGAGCAGTTCTTC. Translated, it gives CASSTPGDEQFF. Full variable domain (outside the CDR3, taken from reference TRBV7-3 and TRBJ2-1): GAGVSQTPSNKVTEKGKYVELRCDPISGHTALYWYRQSLGQGPEFLIYFQGTGAADDSGLPNDRFFAVRPEGSVSTLKIQRTERGDSAVYLCASSTPGDEQFFGPGTRLTVL.

This clonotype was observed a few times. The chain carries TRBV20-1 and TRBJ2-2, with D possibly matching TRBD1 (5 bases). In germline, CDR1 is DFQATT, CDR2 SNEGSKA (reference sequence). Trimming took 6 bases from V and 0 from J, leaving 11 bases between them. This CDR3 has 14 amino acids. CDR3 region: CSARGLANTGELFF. The DNA for the CDR3 is TGCAGTGCAAGGGGTCTAGCGAACACCGGGGAGCTGTTTTTT.

The CDR3 spells CSVETGAGYEQYF. CDR3 nucleotide sequence: TGCAGCGTTGAGACAGGGGCGGGCTACGAGCAGTACTTC. The chain uses TRBV29-1 and TRBJ2-7, with 8 bases lining up with TRBD1. The CDR3 consists of 13 residues. With 3 bases clipped from V and 3 bases from J, the junction kept 4 bases outside the gene matches. Germline V gene lookup returns CDR1 SQVTM and CDR2 ANQGSEA.

The gene calls are TRBV6-1 and TRBJ2-5; D possibly corresponds to TRBD2 (6 bases). CDR3 size: 15 residues. In germline, CDR1 is MNHNS, CDR2 SASEGT. V dropped 6 bases and J dropped 3 bases, with 17 bases sitting between them. The CDR3 DNA sequence: TGTGCCAGCAGGACCGGGACTCTTATAAAAGAGACCCAGTACTTC. As protein: CASRTGTLIKETQYF.

The chain uses TRBV18 and TRBJ1-1; TRBD1 might be the D (5 bases). Looked up from germline, CDR1 is KGHSH and CDR2 is LQKENI. The CDR3 loop spans 14 amino acids. V was pared by 6 bases and J by 0 bases, with 11 bases between. CDR3 DNA sequence: TGTGCCAGCTCCCCAGGGATCATGAACACTGAAGCTTTCTTT. Translation gives CASSPGIMNTEAFF.

The chain recombines TRBV20-1 with TRBJ2-1; the D gene is possibly TRBD2 (5 bases). The V end lost 1 base, the J end lost 0 bases, and 10 bases lay between the germline ends. CDR3 size: 15 residues. The germline gives CDR1 DFQATT, CDR2 SNEGSKA (reference sequence). CDR3 in amino acids: CSARVMSGSYNEQFF. Written as DNA, the CDR3 is TGCAGTGCTAGAGTTATGAGCGGCTCCTACAATGAGCAGTTCTTC.

In this sample, this clonotype turned up a few times. DNA of the CDR3: TGTGCCAGCAGCCGGACAGGGGCTTCAGGGAATGAGCAGTTCTTC. The encoded protein is CASSRTGASGNEQFF. The gene calls are TRBV6-6 and TRBJ2-1, with 9 bases fitting TRBD1. Germline V gene data show CDR1 as MNHNY and CDR2 as SVGAGI (reference sequence). The CDR3 is made up of 15 amino acids. The V and J ends lost 6 bases and 7 bases, in that order; junction bases with no gene match: 10.

Ten or more counts support this clonotype. V is TRBV20-1 and J is TRBJ1-2; maybe TRBD1 (6 bases). The CDR3 runs 14 residues. CDR1 is DFQATT and CDR2 is SNEGSKA in the germline V gene (reference sequence). Between the trimmed V and J ends, which lost 5 bases and 8 bases, there was a span of 21 bases. The CDR3 coding sequence is TGCAGTGCTGCCCCCACCTATGGGGGCTTGGGCTACACCTTC. This translates into CSAAPTYGGLGYTF.

This sequence joins TRBV30 and TRBJ2-7; D unresolved. The CDR3 spans 11 residues. CDR1 and CDR2 (germline): GTSNPN, SVGIG (reference sequence). Trimming left V 3 bases short and J 9 bases short, with 12 bases between. In nucleotides, the CDR3 is TGTGCCTGGAGCGTGGCTTACTCGCAGTACTTC. Translating it yields CAWSVAYSQYF.

This clonotype was observed a few times. The rearrangement joins TRBV7-9 to TRBJ2-1; D gene ambiguous. Trimming took off 5 bases at V and 6 bases at J, with 8 bases between the two ends. Per the germline V gene, CDR1 is SEHNR and CDR2 is FQNEAQ (reference sequence). The CDR3 has 12 residues. For the CDR3, the DNA is TGTGCCAGCAGCCGCCCATCCAATGAGCAGTTCTTC. Its protein product is CASSRPSNEQFF.

The chain is built from TRBV3-1 and TRBJ2-5, with a possible D match to TRBD2 (5 bases). Germline-derived CDR1 and CDR2 are LGHDT and YNNKEL (reference sequence). The CDR3 extends over 13 amino acids. V lost 7 bases and J 5 bases, leaving 14 bases between the germline ends. CDR3 sequence reads: CASNSRVSETQYF. CDR3 bases: TGTGCCAGCAATTCGAGGGTATCGGAGACCCAGTACTTC.

This chain joins TRBV12-3 or TRBV12-4 and TRBJ1-3; D not certain. The CDR3 is made up of 12 amino acids. V was shortened by 6 bases and J by 2 bases, with 5 bases between the two germline ends. The chain's CDR3 is CASRAAGNTIYF. CDR3 nucleotide sequence: TGTGCCAGCAGGGCAGCTGGAAACACCATATATTTT.

The chain has TRBV6-5 and TRBJ1-2, with D unresolved. With 8 bases removed from V and 4 bases from J, the gap between germline ends came to 17 bases. The CDR3 runs 14 residues. Germline V gene lookup returns CDR1 MNHEY and CDR2 SVGAGI. The CDR3: CASHGGFVGYGYTF. The CDR3 coding sequence is TGTGCCAGCCATGGCGGGTTCGTGGGCTATGGCTACACCTTC.

The gene calls are TRBV14 and TRBJ2-5, with D perhaps TRBD2 (6 bases). Trimming shortened V by 5 bases and J by 5 bases, and 15 bases separated the two germline ends. This CDR3 is built from 14 residues. The germline gives CDR1 SGHDN, CDR2 FVKESK. The CDR3 DNA reads as TGTGCCAGCAGCGGACTAAGCGGACGGGAGACCCAGTACTTC. Translating it yields CASSGLSGRETQYF.

The gene calls are TRBV24-1 and TRBJ2-7; D may match TRBD1 or TRBD2 (5 bases each). V was shortened by 4 bases and J by 7 bases, with 13 bases between the two germline ends. Germline loops: CDR1 KGHDR, CDR2 SFDVKD. There are 13 residues in the CDR3. As DNA, the CDR3 is TGTGCCACCAGTGACCAGGGACGGTGGGAGCAGTACTTC. Residues: CATSDQGRWEQYF.

This clonotype was picked up a small number of times. This chain connects TRBV29-1 to TRBJ2-5; D gene uncertain. Germline V CDR1 and CDR2: SQVTM, ANQGSEA. The CDR3 length is 12 residues. V lost 4 bases, J lost 4 bases, and 10 bases lay in between. CDR3: CSVGIRGETQYF. CDR3 DNA: TGCAGCGTTGGTATCCGAGGAGAGACCCAGTACTTC.

This clonotype was seen a handful of times. The chain links TRBV30 to TRBJ2-2; D remains ambiguous. V was cut by 5 bases and J by 7 bases, with 14 bases left in between. The CDR3 is made up of 13 amino acids. CDR1 and CDR2 from the germline V gene are GTSNPN and SVGIG (reference sequence). The CDR3 here is CAWDSSYDGELFF. CDR3 coding DNA: TGTGCCTGGGACTCTAGTTATGACGGGGAGCTGTTTTTT.

This clonotype occurred many times. The rearrangement links TRBV5-1 to TRBJ2-1, with 10 bases matching TRBD2. Germline assignment: CDR1 SGHRS and CDR2 YFSETQ. The ends lost 3 bases at V and 5 bases at J; junction bases unmatched: 8. CDR3 length equals 16 residues. CDR3 loop: CASSSQAGGLNNEQFF. The CDR3, as DNA: TGCGCCAGCAGCTCACAAGCGGGGGGGCTAAACAATGAGCAGTTCTTC.

The V gene is TRBV29-1, the J gene TRBJ1-2; unclear D gene. Deletions cut 6 bases from V and 6 bases from J, with 26 bases between. CDR3 size: 16 residues. The germline gives CDR1 SQVTM, CDR2 ANQGSEA. This CDR3 is CSVPAAENLEADGYTF. Here the CDR3 DNA reads TGCAGCGTCCCCGCCGCGGAGAATTTAGAGGCGGATGGCTACACCTTC.

This clonotype was seen only once. The DNA for the CDR3 is TGCAGTGCCGAGGGGGGCAATTACGAGCAGTACTTC. Encoded protein: CSAEGGNYEQYF. V and J are TRBV20-1 and TRBJ2-7, with D perhaps being TRBD1 or TRBD2 (6 bases each). Germline V lookup: CDR1 DFQATT, CDR2 SNEGSKA (reference sequence). Trimming pared 6 bases from V and 4 bases from J, leaving 13 bases between. The CDR3 contains 12 residues.

This clonotype was recorded many times. The CDR3 coding sequence is TGTGCCAGCTCACCAGTCGACAGGACCTCCTACAATGAGCAGTTCTTC. Its translation: CASSPVDRTSYNEQFF. The genes are TRBV18 and TRBJ2-1; maybe TRBD1 (6 bases). V was pared by 2 bases and J by 0 bases, with 11 bases between. The germline V gene encodes CDR1 KGHSH and CDR2 LQKENI. The CDR3 contains 16 residues. Complete variable domain (other parts from reference TRBV18 and TRBJ2-1): NAGVMQNPRHLVRRRGQEARLRCSPMKGHSHVYWYRQLPEEGLKFMVYLQKENIIDESGMPKERFSAEFPKEGPSILRIQQVVRGDSAAYFCASSPVDRTSYNEQFFGPGTRLTVL.

The J gene is TRBJ1-2, the V gene TRBV19; perhaps TRBD1 as D (5 bases). The CDR3 runs to 17 residues. V dropped 0 bases and J dropped 6 bases, with 20 bases sitting between them. CDR1 LNHDA and CDR2 SQIVND come from the germline V gene (reference sequence). The DNA of the CDR3 is TGTGCCAGTAGTATAGATTGGCGGGACGGACTAGGAAATGGCTACACCTTC. Its translation: CASSIDWRDGLGNGYTF. The complete variable domain, with remaining parts taken from reference TRBV19 and TRBJ1-2, reads DGGITQSPKYLFRKEGQNVTLSCEQNLNHDAMYWYRQDPGQGLRLIYYSQIVNDFQKGDIAEGYSVSREKKESFPLTVTSAQKNPTAFYLCASSIDWRDGLGNGYTFGSGTRLTVV.